These T cell receptor beta chains were read from a single sample in a study. Each CDR3 protein gets one entry after TCRdb re-called the RT-PCR reads with MiXCR. The sample lists about 680,000 distinct CDR3 sequences; approximately 15% were seen once. Input material: memory CD4+ T cells from blood. The receptors originated from a female donor in good health, serving as a healthy control. CDR3s include the opening cysteine and the closing phenylalanine or tryptophan.

j_call v_call cdr3_aa
TRBJ2-1 TRBV20-1 CSASSDRHNEQFF
TRBJ2-1 TRBV29-1 CTGSRVSGEQFF
TRBJ2-1 TRBV6-6 CASSSTAVAGHSYNEQFF
TRBJ1-1 TRBV5-1 CASSLIGVTEAFF
TRBJ1-2 TRBV3-1 CASSQNYGYTF
TRBJ1-1 TRBV7-2 CASSSRRASTEAFF
TRBJ1-1 TRBV28 CASSKNLVNTEAFF
TRBJ2-7 TRBV4-1 CASSQAGKTYEQYF
TRBJ2-5 TRBV5-1 CASSGQGTGQETQYF
TRBJ2-7 TRBV19 CASSSTFGQWGYEQYF
TRBJ2-1 TRBV28 CASSLFMTSGDNEQFF
TRBJ2-4 TRBV12-3/TRBV12-4 CASSGSAKNIQYF
TRBJ1-5 TRBV24-1 CATSLTGIGNQPQHF
TRBJ2-7 TRBV6-5 CASSAMDSGSYEQYF
TRBJ2-1 TRBV7-2 CAGSLIQGSAEQFF
TRBJ1-1 TRBV12-3/TRBV12-4 CASSIQGAGTEAFF
TRBJ2-1 TRBV20-1 CSARLGGGPLGEQFF
TRBJ1-2 TRBV20-1 CSASYSQANYGYTF
TRBJ2-2 TRBV11-2 CASSLASGAGAGTGELFF
TRBJ1-2 TRBV20-1 CSAPLLGYGASNYGYTF
TRBJ1-5 TRBV6-1 CASSEQAMNQPQHF
TRBJ1-4 TRBV18 CASSPPQQTTNEKLFF
TRBJ2-3 TRBV12-3/TRBV12-4 CASSSWDRGGTDTQYF
TRBJ2-7 TRBV19 CASSEQGVHEQYF
TRBJ2-4 TRBV5-4 CASSPRTSEIQYF
TRBJ2-3 TRBV6-5 CASSYGRSGDTQYF